Listed below are T cell receptor beta chains from one sample, sequenced in a study of blood T cell repertoires in COVID-19. Sequencing was performed with immunoSEQ multiplex PCR; in TCRdb, only in-frame clones are kept and a portion is missing. The sample has approximately 100,000 clones, 65% to 90% seen once; the top ten hold 7.9%. The sample comprised peripheral blood. The receptors shown here come from an elderly woman with active or convalescent COVID-19. Both conserved end residues are part of each CDR3. The D gene is left open where the match is weak. Where a row states a size, it is once, few, many or the class of an expanded clone; other rows omit it.

size: NA
V: TRBV6-5
D: NA
J: TRBJ2-1
DNA: TGTGCCAGCCACGGTATGGCGGAGGGGCACAATGAGCAGTTCTTC
CDR3: CASHGMAEGHNEQFF

size: NA
V: TRBV19
D: NA
J: TRBJ2-3
DNA: TGTGCCAGTAGGGACGAACAGCGGGATACGCAGTATTTT
CDR3: CASRDEQRDTQYF

size: NA
V: TRBV28
D: NA
J: TRBJ2-3
DNA: TGTGCCAGCAGTGACATTAGCACAGATACGCAGTATTTT
CDR3: CASSDISTDTQYF

size: NA
V: TRBV2
D: NA
J: TRBJ1-4
DNA: TGTGCCAGCACGCAGGGTGCAACTAATGAAAAACTGTTTTTT
CDR3: CASTQGATNEKLFF

size: NA
V: TRBV19
D: NA
J: TRBJ2-3
DNA: TGTGCCAGTAGTATAGGGGTACGGCGGGATCAGGATACGCAGTATTTT
CDR3: CASSIGVRRDQDTQYF

size: NA
V: TRBV18
D: NA
J: TRBJ1-2
DNA: TGTGCCAGCTCACCAAAAGAGGGTGGCTACACCTTC
CDR3: CASSPKEGGYTF

size: NA
V: TRBV19
D: NA
J: TRBJ2-3
DNA: TGTGCCAGTAGTACAGGAACATGGAGGGCAGATACGCAGTATTTT
CDR3: CASSTGTWRADTQYF

size: NA
V: TRBV2
D: NA
J: TRBJ2-3
DNA: TGTGCCAGCATCGAGGAATATACGCAGTATTTT
CDR3: CASIEEYTQYF

size: NA
V: TRBV7-8
D: NA
J: TRBJ1-1
DNA: TGTGCCAGCAGCTTCGGTGGACGGACCCAGGGTTCTTACACTGAAGCTTTCTTT
CDR3: CASSFGGRTQGSYTEAFF

size: NA
V: TRBV3-1/TRBV3-2
D: TRBD1
J: TRBJ1-4
DNA: TGTGCCAGCAGCCCGCCGGGACAGGATAATGAAAAACTGTTTTTT
CDR3: CASSPPGQDNEKLFF

size: NA
V: TRBV7-9
D: NA
J: TRBJ1-1
DNA: TGTGCCAGCAGCCCCACGGGGAACACTGAAGCTTTCTTT
CDR3: CASSPTGNTEAFF

size: NA
V: TRBV5-4
D: NA
J: TRBJ2-5
DNA: TGTGCCAGCAGCCTGGGGGGGCGGACAGGGAGTGAGACCCAGTACTTC
CDR3: CASSLGGRTGSETQYF

size: NA
V: TRBV5-4
D: NA
J: TRBJ1-1
DNA: TGTGCCAGCAGCCCGGGGGGACACCTCGACACTGAAGCTTTCTTT
CDR3: CASSPGGHLDTEAFF

size: few
V: TRBV2
D: TRBD1
J: TRBJ1-1
DNA: TGTGCCAGCAGTGAAGCCGACAGGGGGTGGTTAGGAGCTTTCTTT
CDR3: CASSEADRGWLGAFF

size: NA
V: TRBV27
D: NA
J: TRBJ1-6
DNA: TGTGCCAGCAGTTGGGGCACAGGGCAGAATTCACCCCTCCACTTT
CDR3: CASSWGTGQNSPLHF

size: NA
V: TRBV15
D: NA
J: TRBJ1-2
DNA: TGTGCCACCAGCAGAGATCCAATCGGGGGTGGCTACACCTTC
CDR3: CATSRDPIGGGYTF

size: NA
V: TRBV21-1
D: NA
J: TRBJ1-1
DNA: TGTGCCAGCAGCCTCCGAAAAGGGGGGGACACTGAAGCTTTCTTT
CDR3: CASSLRKGGDTEAFF

size: NA
V: TRBV7-9
D: TRBD1
J: TRBJ2-3
DNA: TGTGCCAGCAGCTTCGGACAGGGCACAGATACGCAGTATTTT
CDR3: CASSFGQGTDTQYF

size: NA
V: TRBV19
D: NA
J: TRBJ2-6
DNA: TGTGCCAGTACCGGGGTGGCCGGGGCCAACGTCCTGACTTTC
CDR3: CASTGVAGANVLTF

size: NA
V: TRBV28
D: TRBD1
J: TRBJ2-1
DNA: TGTGCCAGCAGTAAGCGGACAGGGGCTGTTATCGGGGAGCAGTTCTTC
CDR3: CASSKRTGAVIGEQFF

size: NA
V: TRBV5-1
D: NA
J: TRBJ1-1
DNA: TGCGCCAGCAGCTTCGAGGGCTTGAACACTGAAGCTTTCTTT
CDR3: CASSFEGLNTEAFF

size: NA
V: TRBV28
D: TRBD2
J: TRBJ2-7
DNA: TGTGCCAGCAGTTTTTTTTCTAGCGGGAGGGGGAACGAGCAGTACTTC
CDR3: CASSFFSSGRGNEQYF

size: NA
V: TRBV5-4
D: NA
J: TRBJ2-3
DNA: TGTGCCAGCAGCGCGGATCAGGGGTTGACAGATACGCAGTATTTT
CDR3: CASSADQGLTDTQYF

size: few
V: TRBV10-1
D: NA
J: TRBJ2-3
DNA: TGCGCCAGCAGTGAGTCTCAGGCCACCGTAGATACGCAGTATTTT
CDR3: CASSESQATVDTQYF

size: NA
V: TRBV7-9
D: NA
J: TRBJ1-2
DNA: TGTGCCAGCAGCTTAGGCGGAGGCGACTATGGCTACACCTTC
CDR3: CASSLGGGDYGYTF

size: NA
V: TRBV9
D: TRBD2
J: TRBJ2-1
DNA: TGTGCCAGCAGCCCCCCCGGACTAGCGGGCTACAATGAGCAGTTCTTC
CDR3: CASSPPGLAGYNEQFF

size: NA
V: TRBV24-1
D: TRBD1
J: TRBJ2-1
DNA: TGTGCCACCAGTCCAGACAGGGGGTTTTCCTACAATGAGCAGTTCTTC
CDR3: CATSPDRGFSYNEQFF

size: NA
V: TRBV19
D: TRBD2
J: TRBJ2-7
DNA: TGTGCCAGTACTAGCGGGAGGGATACACCCTACGAGCAGTACTTC
CDR3: CASTSGRDTPYEQYF

size: few
V: TRBV5-1
D: NA
J: TRBJ2-5
DNA: TGCGCCAGCAGCCGGTACGGAGGGGAGACCCAGTACTTC
CDR3: CASSRYGGETQYF

size: NA
V: TRBV29-1
D: TRBD1
J: TRBJ2-3
DNA: TGCAGCGTGGGACAGGGTAGTGATACGCAGTATTTT
CDR3: CSVGQGSDTQYF

size: NA
V: TRBV5-5
D: TRBD1
J: TRBJ1-5
DNA: TGTGCCAGCAGCTACCAGACAGGGGGCAATCAGCCCCAGCATTTT
CDR3: CASSYQTGGNQPQHF

size: NA
V: TRBV19
D: NA
J: TRBJ2-1
DNA: TGTGCCAGTACTAAGGACTCGAATGAGCAGTTCTTC
CDR3: CASTKDSNEQFF

size: few
V: TRBV19
D: NA
J: TRBJ1-4
DNA: TGTGCCAGTAGTATAGAGGGCAGACTTCGGGGGAATGAAAAACTGTTTTTT
CDR3: CASSIEGRLRGNEKLFF

size: once
V: TRBV10-2
D: TRBD2
J: TRBJ2-3
DNA: TGCGCCAGCAGTCAACTAGCGGGAGTTTCAGATACGCAGTATTTT
CDR3: CASSQLAGVSDTQYF

size: NA
V: TRBV28
D: NA
J: TRBJ1-6
DNA: TGTGCCAGCTTCTCCGTAGGGAGGGGAGGTTCACCCCTCCACTTT
CDR3: CASFSVGRGGSPLHF

size: NA
V: TRBV19
D: NA
J: TRBJ2-3
DNA: TGTGCCAGTAGTCTAGGATATTCCAGGGGATATACGCAGTATTTT
CDR3: CASSLGYSRGYTQYF

size: NA
V: TRBV29-1
D: TRBD2
J: TRBJ2-5
DNA: TGCAGCGTTGGACTAGCGGGATCCGCTCAAGAGACCCAGTACTTC
CDR3: CSVGLAGSAQETQYF

size: NA
V: TRBV9
D: NA
J: TRBJ2-3
DNA: TGTGCCAGCAGCCCGGATCAAGCGGGTAGCACAGATACGCAGTATTTT
CDR3: CASSPDQAGSTDTQYF

size: NA
V: TRBV24-1
D: NA
J: TRBJ1-5
DNA: TGTGCCACCAAAGGCGGTCGGAATCAGCCCCAGCATTTT
CDR3: CATKGGRNQPQHF

size: NA
V: TRBV19
D: TRBD2
J: TRBJ2-3
DNA: TGTGCCAGTAGTATTCTAGGACTAGCGGGAGAGCGGGCAGATACGCAGTATTTT
CDR3: CASSILGLAGERADTQYF

size: NA
V: TRBV6-6
D: TRBD1
J: TRBJ2-2
DNA: TGTGCCAGCAGTACAACAGGGGGCGTGGGCACCGGGGAGCTGTTTTTT
CDR3: CASSTTGGVGTGELFF

size: few
V: TRBV6-5
D: NA
J: TRBJ2-2
DNA: TGTGCCAGCAGGCTACCCCCATCGGGGGAGCTGTTTTTT
CDR3: CASRLPPSGELFF

size: NA
V: TRBV28
D: NA
J: TRBJ1-1
DNA: TGTGCCAGCAGTTTATGGGGGAGAAACACTGAAGCTTTCTTT
CDR3: CASSLWGRNTEAFF

size: NA
V: TRBV12-2
D: NA
J: TRBJ2-1
DNA: TGTGCAAGTCGCCATCAACCGGGACTAGCGGGGTACAATGAGCAGTTCTTC
CDR3: CASRHQPGLAGYNEQFF

size: NA
V: TRBV5-1
D: TRBD2
J: TRBJ2-3
DNA: TGCGCCAGCAGCTTGGGACTAGCGGGGAACACAGATACGCAGTATTTT
CDR3: CASSLGLAGNTDTQYF

size: NA
V: TRBV9
D: TRBD1
J: TRBJ1-5
DNA: TGTGCCAGCAGCGAAACGGGACAGGGGTTTCAGCCCCAGCATTTT
CDR3: CASSETGQGFQPQHF

size: NA
V: TRBV29-1
D: TRBD2
J: TRBJ2-7
DNA: TGCAGCGTTGAGGCTAGCGGGAGCTACGAGCAGTACTTC
CDR3: CSVEASGSYEQYF

size: NA
V: TRBV2
D: NA
J: TRBJ2-5
DNA: TGTGCCAGCAGTGAAGTCTGGGCGGAGACCCAGTACTTC
CDR3: CASSEVWAETQYF

size: NA
V: TRBV7-9
D: NA
J: TRBJ1-2
DNA: TGTGCCAGCAGATCTCGCGGGGGGGACCTCTATGGCTACACCTTC
CDR3: CASRSRGGDLYGYTF

size: NA
V: TRBV19
D: TRBD1
J: TRBJ2-1
DNA: TGTGCCAGTAGTCCGGACAGGGGGCATCGGAATGAGCAGTTCTTC
CDR3: CASSPDRGHRNEQFF

size: once
V: TRBV28
D: NA
J: TRBJ2-7
DNA: TGTGCCAGCAGTTTGCGGTCCGAGCAGTACTTC
CDR3: CASSLRSEQYF

size: NA
V: TRBV7-8
D: TRBD2
J: TRBJ2-4
DNA: TGTGCCAGCAGCCCGGGAGGGGGAAACATTCAGTACTTC
CDR3: CASSPGGGNIQYF

size: NA
V: TRBV30
D: TRBD1
J: TRBJ2-5
DNA: TGTGCCTGGAGTGGACAGGGAGAGACCCAGTACTTC
CDR3: CAWSGQGETQYF